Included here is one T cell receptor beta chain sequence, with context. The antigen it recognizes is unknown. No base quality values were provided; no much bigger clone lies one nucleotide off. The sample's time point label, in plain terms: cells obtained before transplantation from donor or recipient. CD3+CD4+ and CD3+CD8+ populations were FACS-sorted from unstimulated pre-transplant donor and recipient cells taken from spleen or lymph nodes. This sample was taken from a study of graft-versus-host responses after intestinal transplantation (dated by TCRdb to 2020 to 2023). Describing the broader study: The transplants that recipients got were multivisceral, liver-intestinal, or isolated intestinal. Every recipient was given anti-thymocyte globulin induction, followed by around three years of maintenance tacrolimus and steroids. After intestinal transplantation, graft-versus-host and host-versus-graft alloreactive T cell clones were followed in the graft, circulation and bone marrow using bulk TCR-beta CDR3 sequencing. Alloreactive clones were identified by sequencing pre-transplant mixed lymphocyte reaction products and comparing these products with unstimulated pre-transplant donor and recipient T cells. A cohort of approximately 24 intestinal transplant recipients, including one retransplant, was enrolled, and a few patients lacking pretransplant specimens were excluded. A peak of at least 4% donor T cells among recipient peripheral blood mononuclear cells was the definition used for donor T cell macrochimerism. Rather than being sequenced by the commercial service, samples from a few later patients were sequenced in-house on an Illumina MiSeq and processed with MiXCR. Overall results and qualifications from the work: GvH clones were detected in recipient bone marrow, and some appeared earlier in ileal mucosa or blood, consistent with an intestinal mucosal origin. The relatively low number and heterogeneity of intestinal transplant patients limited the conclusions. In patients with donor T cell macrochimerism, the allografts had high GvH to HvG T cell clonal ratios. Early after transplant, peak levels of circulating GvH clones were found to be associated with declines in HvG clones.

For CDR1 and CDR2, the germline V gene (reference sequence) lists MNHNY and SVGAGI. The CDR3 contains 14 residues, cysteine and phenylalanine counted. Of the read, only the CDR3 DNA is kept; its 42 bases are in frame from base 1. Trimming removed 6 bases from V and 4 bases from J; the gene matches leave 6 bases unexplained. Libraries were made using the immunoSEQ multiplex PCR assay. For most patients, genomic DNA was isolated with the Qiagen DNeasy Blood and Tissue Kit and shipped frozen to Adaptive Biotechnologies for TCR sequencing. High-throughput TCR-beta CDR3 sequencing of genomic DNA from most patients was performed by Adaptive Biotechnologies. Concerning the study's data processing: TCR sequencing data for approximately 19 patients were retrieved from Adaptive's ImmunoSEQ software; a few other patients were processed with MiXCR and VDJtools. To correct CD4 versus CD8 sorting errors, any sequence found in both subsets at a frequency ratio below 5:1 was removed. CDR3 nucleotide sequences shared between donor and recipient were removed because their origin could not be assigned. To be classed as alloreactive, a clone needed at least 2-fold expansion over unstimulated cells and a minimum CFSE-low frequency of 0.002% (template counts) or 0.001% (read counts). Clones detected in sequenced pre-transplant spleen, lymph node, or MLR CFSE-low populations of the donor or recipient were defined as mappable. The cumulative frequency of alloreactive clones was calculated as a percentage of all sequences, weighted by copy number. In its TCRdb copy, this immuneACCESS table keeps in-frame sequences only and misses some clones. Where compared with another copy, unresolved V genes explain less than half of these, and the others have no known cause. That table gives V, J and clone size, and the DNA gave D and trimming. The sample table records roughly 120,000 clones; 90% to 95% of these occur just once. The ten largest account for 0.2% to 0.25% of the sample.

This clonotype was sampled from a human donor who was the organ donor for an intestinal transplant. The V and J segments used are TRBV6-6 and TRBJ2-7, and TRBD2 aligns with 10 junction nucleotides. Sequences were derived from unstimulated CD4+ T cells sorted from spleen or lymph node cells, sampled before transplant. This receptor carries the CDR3 CASRGVLAGYEQYF. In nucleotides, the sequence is TGTGCCAGCAGGGGGGTACTAGCGGGATACGAGCAGTACTTC.